What follows is one TCR beta chain and its context. The record originates from a study of blood T cell repertoires in COVID-19. Study-wide background: COVID-19 samples from acute and convalescent phases originated in the United States, Italy and Spain.

Germline CDR1 is KGHSH and CDR2 is LQKENI. This CDR3 is 18 amino acids long. J gave up 5 bases and V 3 bases, and 18 bases lay outside the gene matches. The data were produced by immunoSEQ multiplex PCR, yet TCRdb's version contains in-frame clones alone and is incomplete. The table records just under 80,000 clones, more than 80% of them present only once. This TCR was sampled from a human donor in a cohort sampled during active COVID-19. Input material: peripheral blood. The chain links TRBV18 to TRBJ2-7; 8 bases align to TRBD2. This CDR3 is CASSPNPPAGVGDHEQYF. CDR3 coding DNA: TGTGCCAGCTCACCCAACCCGCCAGCGGGAGTCGGGGACCACGAGCAGTACTTC.